Listed below are T cell receptor beta chains from one sample, sequenced in a study of shared clonotypes between healthy human individuals. TCRdb's table, derived via immunoSEQ multiplex PCR, lists solely in-frame clones and lacks some. The repertoire holds a few hundred thousand clones, with about 69% as singletons. The sequencing sample was made of memory CD4+ T cells sorted from blood. Receptors were obtained from a man younger than 45 in good health. CDR3s include the opening cysteine and the closing phenylalanine or tryptophan. The D gene is left open where the match is weak. The size field is filled for only some rows; it gives once, few, many or a size class.

V	J	length	size	D	CDR3	DNA
TRBV27	TRBJ2-1	16	NA	TRBD1	CASSYVGTGPYNEQFF	TGTGCCAGCAGTTACGTCGGGACAGGGCCCTACAATGAGCAGTTCTTC
TRBV5-5	TRBJ1-5	15	NA	NA	CASSLAEHSNQPQHF	TGTGCCAGCAGCTTGGCGGAGCATAGCAATCAGCCCCAGCATTTT
TRBV7-2	TRBJ2-1	17	once	NA	CASSLSPGASSSDGQFF	TGTGCCAGCAGCTTAAGCCCAGGTGCTAGCAGCTCCGATGGGCAGTTCTTC
TRBV7-9	TRBJ2-1	15	NA	TRBD2	CASSLSGTSGTKQFF	TGTGCCAGCAGCTTATCCGGGACTAGCGGGACGAAGCAGTTCTTC
TRBV5-1	TRBJ1-1	15	NA	TRBD1	CASSTGGLLNTEAFF	TGCGCCAGCTCGACAGGGGGACTTCTGAACACTGAAGCTTTCTTT
TRBV5-5	TRBJ1-3	16	NA	NA	CASSLTAGLSGNTIYF	TGTGCCAGCAGCTTGACGGCCGGGCTCTCTGGAAACACCATATATTTT
TRBV6-5	TRBJ1-1	13	NA	NA	CASSHLGDTEAFF	TGTGCCAGCAGCCATCTCGGTGACACTGAAGCTTTCTTT
TRBV5-1	TRBJ2-3	16	NA	TRBD2	CASSLLPSGNTDTQYF	TGCGCCAGCAGCTTGTTACCTAGCGGGAACACAGATACGCAGTATTTT
TRBV5-1	TRBJ2-1	11	NA	NA	CASSLVDEQFF	TGCGCCAGCAGCTTGGTCGATGAGCAGTTCTTC
TRBV7-9	TRBJ2-7	19	NA	TRBD1	CASSPPAGQGFEGSYEQYF	TGTGCCAGCAGCCCCCCCGCGGGACAGGGGTTCGAGGGCTCCTACGAGCAGTACTTC
TRBV19	TRBJ1-2	14	few	NA	CASSGLTVDYGYTF	TGTGCCAGTAGTGGGCTTACAGTAGACTATGGCTACACCTTC
TRBV27	TRBJ2-5	16	NA	TRBD2	CASSSTRLAGTETQYF	TGTGCCAGCAGTTCCACACGACTAGCGGGAACGGAGACCCAGTACTTC
TRBV4-1	TRBJ2-1	16	NA	NA	CASSLSLARGRNEQFF	TGCGCCAGCAGCCTATCCTTGGCTAGAGGTCGCAATGAGCAGTTCTTC
TRBV6-6	TRBJ1-5	12	few	NA	CASSLPTGPQHF	TGTGCCAGCAGTCTCCCGACAGGACCCCAGCATTTT
TRBV7-8	TRBJ2-3	16	NA	TRBD1	CASSSPRDRHTDTQYF	TGTGCCAGCAGCTCCCCCCGGGACAGGCACACAGATACGCAGTATTTT
TRBV2	TRBJ2-1	17	NA	TRBD2	CASKGLAGPSSYNEQFF	TGTGCCAGCAAAGGTCTAGCGGGGCCCAGCTCCTACAATGAGCAGTTCTTC
TRBV7-6	TRBJ2-7	14	many	TRBD2	CASSETSGLYEQYF	TGTGCCAGCAGCGAAACTAGCGGGCTTTACGAGCAGTACTTC
TRBV6-5	TRBJ2-5	15	NA	TRBD1	CASREGQGFLETQYF	TGTGCCAGCAGAGAGGGACAGGGTTTTTTAGAGACCCAGTACTTC
TRBV4-1	TRBJ1-5	14	many	NA	CASSPLALNQPQHF	TGCGCCAGCAGCCCACTGGCCCTTAATCAGCCCCAGCATTTT
TRBV5-4	TRBJ1-5	13	NA	TRBD1	CATGTGDNQPQHF	TGTGCTACGGGGACAGGGGACAATCAGCCCCAGCATTTT
TRBV19	TRBJ2-1	16	NA	TRBD1	CASSPRGTGIYNEQFF	TGTGCCAGTAGTCCTCGTGGGACAGGGATCTACAATGAGCAGTTCTTC
TRBV4-2	TRBJ2-7	15	NA	NA	CASSQDASALYEQYF	TGTGCCAGCAGCCAAGATGCCAGCGCCCTTTACGAGCAGTACTTC
TRBV28	TRBJ2-5	18	NA	TRBD1	CASSTRDRVSIHQETQYF	TGTGCCAGCAGTACGCGGGACAGGGTTAGTATCCACCAAGAGACCCAGTACTTC
TRBV7-2	TRBJ2-1	14	NA	NA	CASSSQSGYNEQFF	TGTGCCAGCAGCTCTCAGTCGGGGTACAATGAGCAGTTCTTC
TRBV6-1	TRBJ2-2	14	NA	NA	CASSELGPTGELFF	TGTGCCAGCAGTGAACTGGGCCCCACCGGGGAGCTGTTTTTT
TRBV15	TRBJ2-7	18	NA	TRBD1	CATSRDVSMQGQVYEQYF	TGTGCCACCAGCAGAGATGTTTCCATGCAGGGACAGGTGTACGAGCAGTACTTC
TRBV4-3	TRBJ2-7	13	many	NA	CASSQGPLYEQYF	TGCGCCAGCAGCCAAGGACCGCTCTACGAGCAGTACTTC
TRBV6-1	TRBJ2-7	11	NA	NA	CASSAIYEQYF	TGTGCCAGCAGTGCCATCTACGAGCAGTACTTC
TRBV15	TRBJ2-7	14	few	NA	CATSRESPGYEQYF	TGTGCCACCAGCAGAGAATCACCGGGCTACGAGCAGTACTTC
TRBV6-1	TRBJ2-7	14	NA	NA	CASNEGESSYEQYF	TGTGCCAGCAATGAGGGCGAAAGCTCCTACGAGCAGTACTTC
TRBV19	TRBJ2-7	13	NA	NA	CASSIREFYEQYF	TGTGCCAGTAGTATTAGGGAGTTCTACGAGCAGTACTTC
TRBV10-1	TRBJ2-1	18	NA	TRBD1	CASSKGQGGPGSYNEQFF	TGCGCCAGCAGTAAGGGACAGGGGGGCCCTGGCTCCTACAATGAGCAGTTCTTC
TRBV11-2	TRBJ1-1	14	NA	NA	CASSLTGNGGKAFF	TGTGCCAGCAGCTTAACGGGTAATGGAGGGAAAGCTTTCTTT
TRBV11-1	TRBJ2-7	18	once	TRBD1	CASNRRGLWSGWYYEQYF	TGTGCCAGCAACCGCAGGGGGCTATGGAGCGGTTGGTACTACGAGCAGTACTTC
TRBV5-1	TRBJ2-5	13	NA	NA	CASRPGSQETQYF	TGCGCCAGCAGGCCCGGAAGCCAAGAGACCCAGTACTTC
TRBV28	TRBJ1-2	15	NA	NA	CASRGSRHANYGYTF	TGTGCCAGCCGAGGCAGCCGGCACGCTAACTATGGCTACACCTTC
TRBV9	TRBJ1-2	14	NA	NA	CASTREGVNYGYTF	TGTGCCAGCACGAGGGAGGGGGTTAACTATGGCTACACCTTC
TRBV15	TRBJ2-1	15	NA	NA	CATSKKGFTYNEQFF	TGTGCCACCAGCAAGAAGGGCTTCACCTACAATGAGCAGTTCTTC
TRBV29-1	TRBJ2-1	16	once	NA	CSVTSPLSDVFREQFF	TGCAGCGTGACGTCTCCTCTATCTGATGTCTTCAGAGAGCAGTTCTTC
TRBV18	TRBJ2-7	14	many	NA	CASSSRGTPYEQYF	TGTGCCAGCTCCTCGAGGGGAACCCCCTACGAGCAGTACTTC
TRBV13	TRBJ2-1	15	NA	TRBD2	CASSLGTSAYNEQFF	TGTGCCAGCAGCTTAGGGACTAGCGCCTACAATGAGCAGTTCTTC
TRBV9	TRBJ2-2	15	few	NA	CASSVEPGNTGELFF	TGTGCCAGCAGCGTAGAGCCCGGGAACACCGGGGAGCTGTTTTTT
TRBV30	TRBJ1-1	14	few	NA	CAWKRTGADTEAFF	TGTGCCTGGAAGAGGACGGGGGCAGACACTGAAGCTTTCTTT
TRBV7-2	TRBJ2-3	12	NA	NA	CASRPTTDTQYF	TGTGCCAGCAGACCGACCACAGATACGCAGTATTTT
TRBV11-3	TRBJ2-1	15	NA	TRBD2	CASSLLAGGTGEQFF	TGTGCCAGCAGCCTCCTAGCGGGAGGTACTGGTGAGCAGTTCTTC
TRBV29-1	TRBJ2-1	15	NA	NA	CSVEVIPGMDNEQFF	TGCAGCGTTGAAGTAATTCCAGGGATGGACAATGAGCAGTTCTTC
TRBV7-9	TRBJ1-1	15	NA	TRBD1	CASSLLPTGHTEAFF	TGTGCCAGCAGCTTATTGCCGACAGGGCACACTGAAGCTTTCTTT
TRBV25-1	TRBJ2-5	14	NA	NA	CASSAPGGKETQYF	TGTGCCAGCAGTGCCCCAGGCGGGAAAGAGACCCAGTACTTC
TRBV2	TRBJ2-2	16	NA	NA	CASSPLGFVDTGELFF	TGTGCCAGCAGTCCTTTGGGTTTTGTGGACACCGGGGAGCTGTTTTTT
TRBV19	TRBJ2-7	13	NA	NA	CASSIGGTYEQYF	TGTGCCAGTAGTATTGGCGGGACCTACGAGCAGTACTTC
TRBV11-3	TRBJ2-2	14	few	NA	CASSLEGYGGELFF	TGTGCCAGCAGCTTAGAGGGATACGGCGGGGAGCTGTTTTTT
TRBV15	TRBJ2-1	17	NA	TRBD2	CATSRTSGRVGNNEQFF	TGTGCCACCAGCCGGACTAGCGGGAGGGTGGGCAACAATGAGCAGTTCTTC